Detailed here is one T cell receptor beta chain. The method was immunoSEQ multiplex PCR; TCRdb's version includes in-frame clones alone and lacks a portion of them. This sample has about 160,000 clones, with around nine tenths found just once. This sample is part of a study of blood T cell repertoires in COVID-19. Study context: Nucleic acid was either cDNA or gDNA, and it came from T cells, B-cell-depleted T cells, or PBMCs.

Germline V CDR1 and CDR2: SGHAT, FQNNGV. V shed 2 bases and J 6 bases; nucleotides not matched to a gene: 13. The CDR3 runs 18 residues. This sequence originates from a woman aged 70-85 years with COVID-19, enrolled during active disease. Sequencing input: peripheral blood. The rearrangement uses TRBV11-2 and TRBJ2-2, with TRBD2 identical over 9 bases. The DNA for the CDR3 is TGTGCCAGCAGCTTACCCCGGGGGGGCGGGGGGGCCTCCGGGGAGCTGTTTTTT. This gives the protein CASSLPRGGGGASGELFF.